This T cell receptor beta chain was recovered during a study of spatial heterogeneity in lung cancer (dated by TCRdb to the late 2010s). For the wider study: Beta-chain transcripts were consistently detected in greater numbers than alpha-chain transcripts, which likely reflected higher beta-chain transcript abundance. TCR transcript counts in tumor regions correlated strongly with a T cell transcriptional module score from matched bulk RNA-seq. In the raw uncorrected reads, each unique combination of TCR and UMI appeared more than ten times on average. In non-small cell lung cancer, the study made a quantitative comparison of TCR alpha and beta repertoires among multiple tumor regions, matched nontumor lung and blood. The study linked features of the TCR repertoire to counts of nonsynonymous mutations, which were determined by whole-exome sequencing of tumor tissue. Both alpha and beta chains were TCR-sequenced in approximately 200 tumor regions, 64 matched nontumor lung samples and roughly 50 PBMC samples obtained at surgery.

From the germline V gene (reference sequence), CDR1 is LGHDT and CDR2 is YNNKEL. V was cut back by 1 base and J by 14 bases, leaving a gap of 15 bases between them. Reading from cysteine to phenylalanine, the CDR3 counts 13 amino acids. The CDR3 DNA has 39 bases and is translated from base 1. The library was obtained by 5' RACE. TCRdb shows the sequencer as NextSeq 500. The TCR library protocol attached a unique molecular identifier to each TCR cDNA molecule to allow correction of PCR and sequencing errors. Per the original workflow: TCR identification, UMI-based error correction and CDR3 extraction were all carried out with Decombinator tools. Expanded TCRs were defined as those above a frequency of 2 per 1,000, corresponding to the top 1% of the tumor frequency distribution. Expanded tumor TCRs were classed as regional if statistically deemed absent (corrected P<0.05) from at least one tumor region, otherwise ubiquitous. Each repertoire was subsampled 100 times to 5,000 TCRs, after which Renyi diversity was computed with the R vegan package. CDR3 similarity networks were built from amino acid triplet string-kernel similarity, connecting CDR3s with pairwise similarity above 0.82. TCRdb reprocessed the public reads (quality trimming at Q25 with fastp, clone calling with MiXCR) and kept in-frame beta chains. Records with the same CDR3 protein are collapsed into one entry carrying the most frequent genes and DNA. TCRdb's processing, not the study's, gives the V and J calls here. This sample lists about 5,900 distinct CDR3 sequences; about 17% were detected once. Of the sample, approximately 14% is held by the ten largest clones.

The sample's time point label, decoded: sample taken at primary tumor resection. Donors were 65 to 85 patients with early-stage, untreated non-small cell lung cancer from the lung TRACERx cohort. For TCR sequencing, whole RNA was extracted from tumor and nontumor lung tissue, or from cryopreserved PBMC samples, and no cell sorting was done. A patient was chosen for TCR sequencing only when enough RNA was available from at least two tumor regions. Before being selected, tumor and adjacent nontumor lung specimens were reviewed by a lung pathologist. On the study overall, not on this receptor specifically: The number of expanded intratumoral alpha and beta TCRs correlated with the tumor nonsynonymous mutation count. Confirming at a functional level the hypothesis that regional TCRs recognize regional mutations was considered to require additional single-cell paired TCR alpha and beta sequencing. Counts of ubiquitous and regional expanded TCRs correlated with counts of ubiquitous and regional nonsynonymous mutations, respectively. Estimated TCR-seq coverage of tumor T cells was only approximately 7.4% for alpha chains and approximately 14% for beta chains.

In this sample, this clonotype turned up a few times. It has no known antigen specificity. Qualities for individual bases were not recorded, and no much larger clone is one base off. The sample in question was lung tumor tissue, obtained at surgery. This TCR was sampled from a male donor with early-stage non-small cell lung cancer. Rearrangement joined TRBV3-1 to TRBJ2-1, and the D gene may be TRBD2, 5 bases matching. CDR3 protein: CASSQGLLVEEFF. The sequenced DNA is TGTGCCAGCAGCCAAGGACTACTAGTGGAGGAGTTCTTC.